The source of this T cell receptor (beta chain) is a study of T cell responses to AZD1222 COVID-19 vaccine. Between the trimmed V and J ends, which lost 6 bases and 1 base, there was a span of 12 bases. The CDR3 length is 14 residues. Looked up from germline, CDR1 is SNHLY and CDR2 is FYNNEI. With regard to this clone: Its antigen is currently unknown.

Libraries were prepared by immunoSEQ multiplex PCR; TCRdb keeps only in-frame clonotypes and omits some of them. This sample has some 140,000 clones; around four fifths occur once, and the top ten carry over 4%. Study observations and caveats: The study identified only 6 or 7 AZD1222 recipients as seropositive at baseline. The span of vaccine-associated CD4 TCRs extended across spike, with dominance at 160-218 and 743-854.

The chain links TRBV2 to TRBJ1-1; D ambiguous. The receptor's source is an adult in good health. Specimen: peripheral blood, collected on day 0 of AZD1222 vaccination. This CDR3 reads CASRRREGNTEAFF. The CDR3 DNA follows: TGTGCCAGCAGGAGAAGGGAGGGGAACACTGAAGCTTTCTTT.